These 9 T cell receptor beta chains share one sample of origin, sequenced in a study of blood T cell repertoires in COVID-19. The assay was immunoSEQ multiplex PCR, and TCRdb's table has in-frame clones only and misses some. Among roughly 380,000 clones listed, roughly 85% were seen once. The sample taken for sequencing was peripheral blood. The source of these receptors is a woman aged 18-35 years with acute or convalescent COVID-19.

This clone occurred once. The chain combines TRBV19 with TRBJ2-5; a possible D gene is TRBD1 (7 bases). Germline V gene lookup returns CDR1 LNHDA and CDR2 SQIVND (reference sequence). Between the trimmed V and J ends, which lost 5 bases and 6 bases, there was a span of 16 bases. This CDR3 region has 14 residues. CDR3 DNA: TGTGCCAGTAGTCCCACAGGAGGGGGCCAGACCCAGTACTTC. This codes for CASSPTGGGQTQYF.

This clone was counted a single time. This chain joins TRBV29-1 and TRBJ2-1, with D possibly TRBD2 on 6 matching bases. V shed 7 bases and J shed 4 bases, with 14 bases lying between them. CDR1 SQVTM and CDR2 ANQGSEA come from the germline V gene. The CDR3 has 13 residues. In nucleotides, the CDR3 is TGCAGCGGAAGGAGGGCCAATTACAATGAGCAGTTCTTC. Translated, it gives CSGRRANYNEQFF.

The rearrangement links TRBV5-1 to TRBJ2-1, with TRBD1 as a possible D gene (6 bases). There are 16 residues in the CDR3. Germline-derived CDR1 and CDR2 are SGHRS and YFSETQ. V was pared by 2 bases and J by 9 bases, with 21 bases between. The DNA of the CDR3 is TGCGCCAGCAGCTTACAGGGACGCCGGGAATTGGGTGAGCAGTTCTTC. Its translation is CASSLQGRRELGEQFF.

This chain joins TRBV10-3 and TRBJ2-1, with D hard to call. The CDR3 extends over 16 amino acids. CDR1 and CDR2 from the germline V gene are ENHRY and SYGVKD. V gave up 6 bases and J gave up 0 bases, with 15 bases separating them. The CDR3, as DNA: TGTGCCATCAGCCTCTCTGGAGAAAGCTCCTACAATGAGCAGTTCTTC. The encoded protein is CAISLSGESSYNEQFF.

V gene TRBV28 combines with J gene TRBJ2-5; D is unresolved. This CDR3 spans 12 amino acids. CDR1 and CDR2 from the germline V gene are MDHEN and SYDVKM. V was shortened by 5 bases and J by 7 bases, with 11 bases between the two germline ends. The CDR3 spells CASSPTPGTQYF. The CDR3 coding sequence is TGTGCCAGCAGTCCAACCCCGGGGACCCAGTACTTC. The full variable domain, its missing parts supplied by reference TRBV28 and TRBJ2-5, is DVKVTQSSRYLVKRTGEKVFLECVQDMDHENMFWYRQDPGLGLRLIYFSYDVKMKEKGDIPEGYSVSREKKERFSLILESASTNQTSMYLCASSPTPGTQYFGPGTRLLVL.

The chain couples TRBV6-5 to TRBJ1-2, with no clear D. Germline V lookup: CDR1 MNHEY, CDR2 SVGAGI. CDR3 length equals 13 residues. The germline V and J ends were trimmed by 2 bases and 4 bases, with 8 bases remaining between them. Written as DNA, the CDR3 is TGTGCCAGCAGTTACCCCGGAGGCTATGGCTACACCTTC. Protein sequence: CASSYPGGYGYTF.

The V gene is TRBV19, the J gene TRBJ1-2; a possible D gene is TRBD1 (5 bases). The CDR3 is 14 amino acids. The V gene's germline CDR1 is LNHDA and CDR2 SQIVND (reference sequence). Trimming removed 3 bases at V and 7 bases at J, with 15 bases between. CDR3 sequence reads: CASSIGGGNGGYTF. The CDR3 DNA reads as TGTGCCAGTAGTATCGGCGGGGGTAATGGTGGCTACACCTTC. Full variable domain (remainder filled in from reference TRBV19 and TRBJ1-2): DGGITQSPKYLFRKEGQNVTLSCEQNLNHDAMYWYRQDPGQGLRLIYYSQIVNDFQKGDIAEGYSVSREKKESFPLTVTSAQKNPTAFYLCASSIGGGNGGYTFGSGTRLTVV.

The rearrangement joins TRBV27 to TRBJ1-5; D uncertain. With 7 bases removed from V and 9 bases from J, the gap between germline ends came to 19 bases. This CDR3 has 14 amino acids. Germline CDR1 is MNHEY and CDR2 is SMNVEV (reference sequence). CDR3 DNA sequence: TGTGCCAGCACCCCAGCCGGGATCTCCGGGCCCCAGCATTTT. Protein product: CASTPAGISGPQHF.

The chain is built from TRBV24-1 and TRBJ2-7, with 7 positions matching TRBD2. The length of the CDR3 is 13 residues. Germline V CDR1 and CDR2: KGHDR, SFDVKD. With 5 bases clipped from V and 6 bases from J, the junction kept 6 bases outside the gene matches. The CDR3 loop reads CATSGREAPEQYF. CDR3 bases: TGTGCCACCAGTGGACGGGAGGCACCCGAGCAGTACTTC.